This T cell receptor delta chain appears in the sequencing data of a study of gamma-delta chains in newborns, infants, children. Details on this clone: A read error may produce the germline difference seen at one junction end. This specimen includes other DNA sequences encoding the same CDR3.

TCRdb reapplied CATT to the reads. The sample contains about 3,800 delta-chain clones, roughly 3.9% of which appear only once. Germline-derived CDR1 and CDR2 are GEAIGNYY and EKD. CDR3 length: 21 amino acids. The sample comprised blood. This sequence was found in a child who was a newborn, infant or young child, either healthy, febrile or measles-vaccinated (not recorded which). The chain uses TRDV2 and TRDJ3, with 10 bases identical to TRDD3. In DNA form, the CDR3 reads TGTGCCTGTGACGCCGTAGGCGGGGGATACGCCCGCTCCTGGGACACCCGACAGACGTTTTTC. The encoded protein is CACDAVGGGYARSWDTRQTFF.